This T cell receptor beta chain derives from a study of OX40 agonist ivuxolimab in advanced cancers. Across the whole study: Ivuxolimab was administered intravenously to patients at 0.01 to 10 mg/kg every 2 weeks. Averaging 60 years in age, with a range of 23 to 79, the cohort was about 86% male.

On this clone: The antigen is unknown.

Profiling relied on immunoSEQ multiplex PCR, and the TCRdb table lists in-frame clones only, not all of them. The table has about 35,000 clones, under 85% seen once; the top ten hold nearly 20%. Whole-study findings and limits: No determination was made of the antigen specificity of the expanded peripheral T cells.

The sequencing used CD4+ or CD8+ T cells sorted from blood, collected in a trial of the OX40 agonist ivuxolimab. The origin of this receptor is an adult with an advanced solid tumor such as melanoma, head and neck, liver or kidney cancer.

The CDR3 protein is CASSQGTGGSNYGYTF. The CDR3 DNA is TGCGCCAGCAGCCAAGGGACAGGGGGATCTAACTATGGCTACACCTTC. The chain couples TRBV4-1 to TRBJ1-2; 10 positions match TRBD1. Germline lookup yields CDR1 MGHRA and CDR2 YSYEKL. The trim removed 1 base at V and 0 bases at J, leaving 2 bases unmatched. The CDR3 runs 16 residues.